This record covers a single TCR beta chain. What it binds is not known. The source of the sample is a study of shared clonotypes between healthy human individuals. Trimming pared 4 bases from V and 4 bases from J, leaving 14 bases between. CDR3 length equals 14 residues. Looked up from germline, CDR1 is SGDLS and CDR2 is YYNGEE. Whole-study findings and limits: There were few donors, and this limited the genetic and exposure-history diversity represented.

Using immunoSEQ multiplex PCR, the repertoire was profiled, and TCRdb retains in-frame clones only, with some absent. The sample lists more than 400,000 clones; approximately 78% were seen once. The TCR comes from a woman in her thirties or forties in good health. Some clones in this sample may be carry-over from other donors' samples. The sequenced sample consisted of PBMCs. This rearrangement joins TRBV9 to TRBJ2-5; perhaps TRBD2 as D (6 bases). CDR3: CASSTVGGLETQYF. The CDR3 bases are TGTGCCAGCAGCACAGTGGGGGGTCTAGAGACCCAGTACTTC.